This is a list of T cell receptor beta chains from one sample in a study of control samples from healthy donors and cancer patients. TCRdb keeps only in-frame clones here, not all; method: immunoSEQ multiplex PCR. This table holds about 140,000 clones, roughly 92% found once. The sample was blood. Receptor source: a man aged 40-55 years in good health. CDR3s leave out the opening cysteine and the closing phenylalanine or tryptophan. Fields, in order: J gene, V gene, clone size, CDR3 protein. Clone size is shown for a subset of rows, as once, few, many or a class of expanded clone.

j_call: TRBJ2-7; v_call: TRBV4-2; clone_size: -; cdr3_aa: ASSQVPWASTYEQY
j_call: TRBJ2-3; v_call: TRBV29-1; clone_size: -; cdr3_aa: SVGTRNTDTQY
j_call: TRBJ2-3; v_call: TRBV9; clone_size: -; cdr3_aa: ASSVVASGGSTDTQY
j_call: TRBJ2-1; v_call: TRBV13; clone_size: -; cdr3_aa: ASSSPRKVTSGRSNEQF
j_call: TRBJ2-1; v_call: TRBV6-1; clone_size: -; cdr3_aa: ASSEVGRGWEQF
j_call: TRBJ2-2; v_call: TRBV5-6; clone_size: -; cdr3_aa: ASSLTGGPLGELF
j_call: TRBJ1-1; v_call: TRBV29-1; clone_size: -; cdr3_aa: SVSGRQNTEAF
j_call: TRBJ2-1; v_call: TRBV13; clone_size: -; cdr3_aa: ASSLAGEGSYNEQF
j_call: TRBJ1-2; v_call: TRBV7-9; clone_size: -; cdr3_aa: ASSPAGVAGYT
j_call: TRBJ1-1; v_call: TRBV28; clone_size: -; cdr3_aa: ASISLAGGPTIGAF
j_call: TRBJ1-2; v_call: TRBV6-5; clone_size: -; cdr3_aa: ASSTLGGSNYGYT
j_call: TRBJ1-5; v_call: TRBV5-1; clone_size: -; cdr3_aa: ASSPTGGNQPQH
j_call: TRBJ2-3; v_call: TRBV7-2; clone_size: -; cdr3_aa: ASSLSTDTQY
j_call: TRBJ2-5; v_call: TRBV24-1; clone_size: -; cdr3_aa: ATSDVLTQY
j_call: TRBJ2-5; v_call: TRBV5-1; clone_size: -; cdr3_aa: ASSLVQGAQETQY
j_call: TRBJ2-4; v_call: TRBV7-9; clone_size: -; cdr3_aa: ASSSQRRRRNIQY
j_call: TRBJ1-4; v_call: TRBV7-9; clone_size: -; cdr3_aa: ASSPEWGQDANEKLF
j_call: TRBJ1-1; v_call: TRBV29-1; clone_size: -; cdr3_aa: SMGQSNTEAF
j_call: TRBJ2-5; v_call: TRBV28; clone_size: -; cdr3_aa: ASSPMIEQETQY
j_call: TRBJ2-7; v_call: TRBV9; clone_size: -; cdr3_aa: ASSVGDRGPYEQY
j_call: TRBJ1-6; v_call: TRBV9; clone_size: -; cdr3_aa: ASSGQRLNSPLH
j_call: TRBJ2-7; v_call: TRBV24-1; clone_size: -; cdr3_aa: ATSEGEYYEQY
j_call: TRBJ2-5; v_call: TRBV6-5; clone_size: -; cdr3_aa: ASSPAGAETQY
j_call: TRBJ1-4; v_call: TRBV10-3; clone_size: -; cdr3_aa: AISESTAANEKLF
j_call: TRBJ2-1; v_call: TRBV5-1; clone_size: -; cdr3_aa: ASRQQGLAGAYNEQF
j_call: TRBJ2-7; v_call: TRBV7-2; clone_size: -; cdr3_aa: ASSPSGVISYEQY
j_call: TRBJ2-3; v_call: TRBV18; clone_size: -; cdr3_aa: ASSPGPSTDTQY
j_call: TRBJ1-6; v_call: TRBV30; clone_size: -; cdr3_aa: ASTPGRGNSPLH
j_call: TRBJ2-3; v_call: TRBV5-6; clone_size: -; cdr3_aa: ASSVGGGPDTQY
j_call: TRBJ2-1; v_call: TRBV14; clone_size: -; cdr3_aa: ASSQQGIGYNEQF
j_call: TRBJ2-1; v_call: TRBV19; clone_size: -; cdr3_aa: ASSGASGVYNEQF
j_call: TRBJ2-3; v_call: TRBV11-1; clone_size: once; cdr3_aa: ASSWASSVPTDTQY
j_call: TRBJ1-5; v_call: TRBV18; clone_size: -; cdr3_aa: ASSAGTGSFNQPQH
j_call: TRBJ2-5; v_call: TRBV9; clone_size: -; cdr3_aa: ASSVNLGGGRETQY
j_call: TRBJ2-2; v_call: TRBV5-5; clone_size: -; cdr3_aa: ASSLTSGYTGELF
j_call: TRBJ2-1; v_call: TRBV4-3; clone_size: -; cdr3_aa: ASSQDGGGNNNEQF
j_call: TRBJ2-7; v_call: TRBV14; clone_size: -; cdr3_aa: ASSQKSWTYEQY